The next 11 T cell receptor beta chains were all read from a single sample in a study of cytomegalovirus exposure and HLA in healthy donors. The PCR employed 60 Vbeta primers together with 13 Jbeta primers. Sequencing was performed with immunoSEQ multiplex PCR; in TCRdb, only in-frame clones are kept and a portion is missing. The sample contains 95,000 to 110,000 clones, around 10% of which appear only once. The sample comprised PBMCs. The receptors derive from a man aged 40-50 years in good health and CMV-seropositive.

The chain is built from TRBV7-8 and TRBJ2-1, with 11 bases aligning to TRBD2. V was clipped by 3 bases and J by 7 bases; unmatched bases: 2. Germline V gives CDR1 SGHVS, CDR2 FQNEAQ. This CDR3 spans 14 amino acids. The CDR3 DNA is TGTGCCAGCAGCTTTGCTAGCGGGGGGAATGAGCAGTTCTTC. It translates to CASSFASGGNEQFF. Variable domain in full (rest from reference TRBV7-8 and TRBJ2-1): GAGVSQSPRYKVAKRGQDVALRCDPISGHVSLFWYQQALGQGPEFLTYFQNEAQLDKSGLPSDRFFAERPEGSVSTLKIQRTQQEDSAVYLCASSFASGGNEQFFGPGTRLTVL.

This clone came up a few times. Written as DNA, the CDR3 is TGTGCCAGCAGCCTACAGGAAAAACTGTTTTTT. Its protein is CASSLQEKLFF. This chain connects TRBV4-2 to TRBJ1-4; D remains ambiguous. The CDR3 has 11 residues. V dropped 4 bases and J dropped 8 bases, with 5 bases sitting between them. The germline gives CDR1 LGHNA, CDR2 YNFKEQ.

The table lists this clone with a few counts. This chain links TRBV28 with TRBJ1-5; D remains ambiguous. Germline V gene lookup returns CDR1 MDHEN and CDR2 SYDVKM. V shed 5 bases and J shed 2 bases, with 19 bases lying between them. The CDR3 sequence is 17 residues long. The CDR3 loop reads CASSPPRLRRGNQPQHF. The CDR3 DNA reads as TGTGCCAGCAGTCCCCCACGCCTCCGACGGGGCAATCAGCCCCAGCATTTT.

The rearrangement joins TRBV9 to TRBJ2-3; 10 bases match TRBD2. J gave up 6 bases and V 0 bases, and 4 bases lay outside the gene matches. CDR3 size: 15 residues. Germline V gene lookup returns CDR1 SGDLS and CDR2 YYNGEE. This CDR3 reads CASSVVSSGSDTQYF. The CDR3 bases are TGTGCCAGCAGCGTAGTCTCTAGCGGGAGTGATACGCAGTATTTT.

This clone appeared a few times. J is TRBJ2-1 and V is TRBV29-1, with D perhaps TRBD2 (7 bases). The CDR3 has 14 amino acids. Trimming took off 4 bases at V and 10 bases at J, with 20 bases between the two ends. Germline V CDR1 and CDR2: SQVTM, ANQGSEA. The chain's CDR3 is CSVVGPGGSGEQFF. For the CDR3, the DNA is TGCAGCGTTGTCGGGCCGGGGGGCTCGGGAGAGCAGTTCTTC.

This chain uses TRBV5-6 with TRBJ2-5, with a weak D call TRBD2 (5 bases). The germline gives CDR1 SGHDT, CDR2 YYEEEE. The V and J ends lost 4 bases and 7 bases respectively, with 23 bases between them. The CDR3 length is 16 residues. The DNA for the CDR3 is TGTGCCAGCAGCGCCCGAGGGAGTAGCGCGAGGGTGACCCAGTACTTC. Amino acids: CASSARGSSARVTQYF.

The rearrangement uses TRBV5-4 and TRBJ1-1, with D maybe TRBD1 (5 bases). Trimming took 4 bases from V and 3 from J, leaving 16 bases between them. The CDR3 extends over 15 amino acids. Germline V gene sequence: CDR1 SGHNT, CDR2 YYREEE (reference sequence). CDR3: CASSAGTFQDTEAFF. CDR3 coding DNA: TGTGCCAGCAGCGCTGGGACTTTCCAGGACACTGAAGCTTTCTTT.

The table lists this clone with a few counts. CDR3 loop: CASSQDWPSDASYEQYF. The CDR3 nucleotides are TGCGCCAGCAGCCAAGATTGGCCTAGCGACGCTAGTTACGAGCAGTACTTC. The rearrangement joins TRBV4-1 to TRBJ2-7; TRBD2 might be the D (6 bases). This CDR3 contains 17 residues. The germline V gene encodes CDR1 MGHRA and CDR2 YSYEKL. V was trimmed by 0 bases and J by 4 bases, leaving 19 bases between them.

The chain is built from TRBV19 and TRBJ1-2, with TRBD1 identical over 7 bases. Germline V lookup: CDR1 LNHDA, CDR2 SQIVND (reference sequence). The J segment lost 0 bases and the V segment lost 4 bases, leaving 8 bases of the junction unmatched. CDR3 size: 16 residues. This CDR3 is CASSNDRDGANYGYTF. Here the CDR3 DNA reads TGTGCCAGTAGTAACGACAGGGATGGGGCTAACTATGGCTACACCTTC.

This clone was seen only a few times. The chain is built from TRBV15 and TRBJ2-5; no definite D call. This CDR3 spans 13 amino acids. V was shortened by 1 base and J by 2 bases, with 5 bases between the two germline ends. The germline gives CDR1 LNHNV, CDR2 YYDKDF (reference sequence). The CDR3 DNA sequence: TGTGCCACCAGCAGAGGAGGACAAGAGACCCAGTACTTC. Its protein is CATSRGGQETQYF.

J is TRBJ2-7 and V is TRBV11-3; D is unresolved. Germline V gene data show CDR1 as SGHNT and CDR2 as YENEEA. Trimming took 6 bases from V and 6 from J, leaving 9 bases between them. The CDR3 is 11 residues long. The CDR3 sequence is CASSSSIEQYF. For the CDR3, the DNA is TGTGCCAGCAGTTCTTCTATCGAGCAGTACTTC.